This note documents a single T cell receptor beta chain sequence. This sample is part of a study of blood T cells in healthy people across ages. The junction had 4 bases not matched to a gene; V was cut back by 4 bases and J by 2 bases. Germline V gene sequence: CDR1 LGHDT, CDR2 YNNKEL (reference sequence). This CDR3 is built from 15 residues. Primed by a sample-barcoded 5' primer and a J-beta primer mix, a second PCR proceeded for 7 to 11 cycles. TCRdb fed the 5' RACE reads into MiXCR, producing one record per CDR3 protein. The sample includes 1,500,000 or so distinct CDR3 sequences, approximately 60% seen only once; the top ten take under 8.5%.

The rearrangement uses TRBV3-1 and TRBJ2-1; 8 bases fit TRBD2. The specimen was blood. This sequence originates from a man younger than 35 in good health. The CDR3: CASSPSGSPYNEQFF. Here the CDR3 DNA reads TGTGCCAGCAGCCCTAGCGGGTCTCCCTACAATGAGCAGTTCTTC.